This TCR beta chain came from a study of control samples from healthy donors and cancer patients. TCRdb's table, derived via immunoSEQ multiplex PCR, lists solely in-frame clones and lacks some. The sample contains 150,000 to 200,000 clones, roughly 90% of which appear only once. This clone was found a few times. The TCR comes from a woman aged 50 to 60 in good health. What was sequenced was blood.

CDR3: CSASTPVGAGGNTIYF. CDR3 DNA sequence: TGCAGTGCTAGTACGCCGGTCGGGGCTGGTGGAAACACCATATATTTT. V is TRBV20-1 and J is TRBJ1-3, with D tentatively TRBD1 (5 bases). The CDR3 extends over 16 amino acids. The germline V gene has CDR1 DFQATT and CDR2 SNEGSKA (reference sequence). The germline V and J ends were trimmed by 3 bases and 3 bases, with 18 bases remaining between them.